This T cell receptor beta chain was sequenced for a study of T cells in Graves' hyperthyroidism and ophthalmopathy. Patients having uncontrolled infection, another autoimmune disease, pregnancy or lactation were not included. The authors took PBMCs from over 8.5 ml fresh peripheral blood. Findings and caveats of the study: A median 6.5 months before onset, the model predicted ophthalmopathy. Researchers report that a 13 V-J model separated ophthalmopathy from stable hyperthyroidism.

Regarding this clonotype: Its antigen is unidentified.

TCR beta CDR3 regions were amplified from RNA transcripts. The HTBI primer set drove a first-round RT-PCR of the TCR CDR3. MiXCR, applied by TCRdb to the multiplex PCR reads, yields one record per CDR3 protein. The repertoire holds roughly 400,000 distinct CDR3 sequences, with about 14% as singletons. CDR1 is SGHNT and CDR2 is YYREEE in the germline V gene (reference sequence). The CDR3 has 16 residues. V was pared by 4 bases and J by 1 base, with 10 bases of the junction left unmatched. Sequencing used blood. The receptor was isolated from a man aged 50 or older with Graves' ophthalmopathy. The chain recombines TRBV5-4 with TRBJ1-1; TRBD1 matches 7 bases. The CDR3 here is CASSLSDRRWNTEAFF. CDR3 in DNA: TGTGCCAGCAGCCTGTCGGACAGGAGATGGAACACTGAAGCTTTCTTT.